The rows below give T cell receptor beta chains drawn from one sample of a study of blood T cells in healthy people across ages. TCRdb itself ran the 5' RACE reads through MiXCR, one entry per CDR3 protein. The sample consists of some 900,000 distinct CDR3 sequences, 45% to 50% of them appearing once. Sequencing used blood. These receptors were obtained from a man younger than 40 in good health. Both conserved end residues are part of each CDR3. Each record gives: D gene, clone size, V gene, J gene, CDR3 protein, CDR3 DNA. D genes are given only for firm matches. Size tells how often a clone was seen (once, few, many) or the class of an expanded clone, and some rows leave it out.

d_call: NA
clone_size: few
v_call: TRBV6-5
j_call: TRBJ2-5
cdr3_aa: CASSPFSAGQETQYF
cdr3_nt: TGTGCCAGCAGCCCCTTTTCGGCGGGACAAGAGACCCAGTACTTC

d_call: TRBD1
clone_size: NA
v_call: TRBV6-1
j_call: TRBJ1-1
cdr3_aa: CASILAGGGTEAFF
cdr3_nt: TGTGCCAGCATCCTCGCAGGGGGTGGGACTGAGGCTTTCTTT

d_call: NA
clone_size: few
v_call: TRBV10-3
j_call: TRBJ2-1
cdr3_aa: CAISVSSYNEQFF
cdr3_nt: TGTGCCATCAGTGTGAGCTCCTACAATGAGCAGTTCTTC

d_call: NA
clone_size: few
v_call: TRBV29-1
j_call: TRBJ2-6
cdr3_aa: CSVEVPGANVLTF
cdr3_nt: TGCAGCGTTGAGGTCCCCGGGGCCAACGTCCTGACTTTC

d_call: NA
clone_size: few
v_call: TRBV3-1
j_call: TRBJ2-7
cdr3_aa: CASSQVGRGFPYEQYF
cdr3_nt: TGTGCCAGCAGCCAAGTCGGGCGAGGGTTCCCCTACGAGCAGTACTTC

d_call: TRBD1
clone_size: once
v_call: TRBV7-8
j_call: TRBJ1-5
cdr3_aa: CASSFRRQGNQPQHF
cdr3_nt: TGTGCCAGCAGCTTCCGTCGACAGGGGAATCAGCCCCAGCATTTT

d_call: NA
clone_size: few
v_call: TRBV6-5
j_call: TRBJ1-1
cdr3_aa: CASSYSKEIPNTEAFF
cdr3_nt: TGTGCCAGCAGTTACTCAAAGGAAATACCGAACACTGAAGCTTTCTTT

d_call: NA
clone_size: NA
v_call: TRBV27
j_call: TRBJ2-7
cdr3_aa: CASSFIGESYEQYF
cdr3_nt: TGTGCCAGCAGTTTCATCGGGGAAAGCTACGAGCAGTACTTC

d_call: NA
clone_size: NA
v_call: TRBV4-2
j_call: TRBJ1-2
cdr3_aa: CASSQEGGGYGYTF
cdr3_nt: TGTGCCAGCAGCCAAGAGGGGGGTGGCTATGGCTACACCTTC

d_call: NA
clone_size: many
v_call: TRBV12-3/TRBV12-4
j_call: TRBJ2-7
cdr3_aa: CASSPGVSYEQYF
cdr3_nt: TGTGCCAGCAGTCCAGGGGTTTCCTACGAGCAGTACTTC

d_call: TRBD1
clone_size: once
v_call: TRBV29-1
j_call: TRBJ1-2
cdr3_aa: CSVDPPGTGRGYTF
cdr3_nt: TGCAGCGTTGATCCCCCCGGGACAGGGAGGGGCTACACCTTC

d_call: NA
clone_size: NA
v_call: TRBV6-2/TRBV6-3
j_call: TRBJ2-2
cdr3_aa: CASTTGTLDTGELFF
cdr3_nt: TGTGCCAGCACTACCGGGACCCTCGACACCGGGGAGCTGTTTTTT

d_call: NA
clone_size: NA
v_call: TRBV6-2/TRBV6-3
j_call: TRBJ1-1
cdr3_aa: CATKVLNTEAFF
cdr3_nt: TGTGCGACAAAGGTTTTGAACACTGAAGCTTTCTTT

d_call: TRBD2
clone_size: NA
v_call: TRBV6-2/TRBV6-3
j_call: TRBJ2-1
cdr3_aa: CASSSQLASGTNEQFF
cdr3_nt: TGTGCCAGCAGTTCCCAACTAGCGTCGGGGACCAATGAGCAGTTCTTC

d_call: NA
clone_size: NA
v_call: TRBV7-9
j_call: TRBJ1-2
cdr3_aa: CASSFGSELYGYTF
cdr3_nt: TGTGCCAGCAGCTTTGGCAGCGAACTTTATGGCTACACCTTC

d_call: NA
clone_size: NA
v_call: TRBV6-2/TRBV6-3
j_call: TRBJ1-1
cdr3_aa: CASSYRVENTEAFF
cdr3_nt: TGTGCCAGCAGTTACCGTGTAGAGAACACTGAAGCTTTCTTT

d_call: NA
clone_size: NA
v_call: TRBV10-2
j_call: TRBJ2-1
cdr3_aa: CATQEASSSYNEQFF
cdr3_nt: TGCGCCACGCAGGAGGCCTCAAGCTCCTACAATGAGCAGTTCTTC

d_call: NA
clone_size: once
v_call: TRBV5-1
j_call: TRBJ2-7
cdr3_aa: CASSSQSGADRPYEQYF
cdr3_nt: TGCGCCAGCAGCTCTCAATCCGGGGCGGACAGACCTTACGAGCAGTACTTC

d_call: NA
clone_size: few
v_call: TRBV4-1
j_call: TRBJ2-7
cdr3_aa: CASSLGLRGHEQYF
cdr3_nt: TGCGCCAGCAGCCTAGGCCTCAGGGGCCACGAGCAGTACTTC

d_call: NA
clone_size: few
v_call: TRBV12-3/TRBV12-4
j_call: TRBJ1-5
cdr3_aa: CASTRDTYQPQHF
cdr3_nt: TGTGCCAGCACCCGGGACACCTATCAGCCCCAGCATTTT

d_call: NA
clone_size: NA
v_call: TRBV12-3/TRBV12-4
j_call: TRBJ2-3
cdr3_aa: CASSRGREPSTDTQYF
cdr3_nt: TGTGCCAGCAGTCGAGGCCGGGAGCCAAGCACAGATACGCAGTATTTT

d_call: TRBD1
clone_size: NA
v_call: TRBV29-1
j_call: TRBJ2-1
cdr3_aa: CGAGGWENEQFF
cdr3_nt: TGCGGGGCAGGGGGCTGGGAAAATGAGCAGTTCTTC

d_call: NA
clone_size: few
v_call: TRBV5-1
j_call: TRBJ1-4
cdr3_aa: CASSLPDSSEKLFF
cdr3_nt: TGCGCCAGCAGCCTACCGGACAGCTCTGAAAAACTGTTTTTT

d_call: NA
clone_size: NA
v_call: TRBV7-9
j_call: TRBJ2-5
cdr3_aa: CASSVTPQETQYF
cdr3_nt: TGTGCCAGCAGTGTAACCCCCCAAGAGACCCAGTACTTC

d_call: NA
clone_size: NA
v_call: TRBV18
j_call: TRBJ2-3
cdr3_aa: CASSPGAGPDTQYF
cdr3_nt: TGTGCCAGCTCACCAGGGGCGGGACCAGATACGCAGTATTTT

d_call: NA
clone_size: NA
v_call: TRBV4-2
j_call: TRBJ1-6
cdr3_aa: CASSPEGWSSYNSPLHF
cdr3_nt: TGTGCCAGCAGCCCTGAGGGATGGAGCTCCTATAATTCACCCCTCCACTTT

d_call: NA
clone_size: NA
v_call: TRBV11-3
j_call: TRBJ2-1
cdr3_aa: CASSSRKGYNEQFF
cdr3_nt: TGTGCCAGCAGCTCCCGTAAGGGCTACAATGAGCAGTTCTTC

d_call: NA
clone_size: NA
v_call: TRBV7-8
j_call: TRBJ1-1
cdr3_aa: CASGIQGMNTEAFF
cdr3_nt: TGTGCCAGCGGAATACAGGGAATGAACACTGAAGCTTTCTTT

d_call: NA
clone_size: few
v_call: TRBV27
j_call: TRBJ2-7
cdr3_aa: CASSLSIETHEQYF
cdr3_nt: TGTGCCAGCAGTTTATCGATTGAGACCCACGAGCAGTACTTC

d_call: NA
clone_size: NA
v_call: TRBV27
j_call: TRBJ2-7
cdr3_aa: CASSFTADTEQYF
cdr3_nt: TGTGCCAGCAGTTTTACGGCTGATACCGAGCAGTACTTC

d_call: NA
clone_size: NA
v_call: TRBV21-1
j_call: TRBJ2-1
cdr3_aa: CASSKDTTVGFLQNEQFF
cdr3_nt: TGTGCCAGCAGCAAAGACACCACAGTTGGCTTCCTTCAGAATGAGCAGTTCTTC

d_call: NA
clone_size: NA
v_call: TRBV6-1
j_call: TRBJ2-5
cdr3_aa: CASSLWTKETQYF
cdr3_nt: TGTGCCAGCAGTCTCTGGACCAAAGAGACCCAGTACTTC

d_call: NA
clone_size: NA
v_call: TRBV7-6
j_call: TRBJ2-3
cdr3_aa: CASSLEQSPDTQYF
cdr3_nt: TGTGCCAGCAGCTTAGAACAGTCTCCAGATACGCAGTATTTT

d_call: TRBD1
clone_size: NA
v_call: TRBV6-1
j_call: TRBJ1-4
cdr3_aa: CASSAGQGIVEKLFF
cdr3_nt: TGTGCCAGCAGTGCCGGACAGGGTATTGTGGAAAAACTGTTTTTT

d_call: NA
clone_size: NA
v_call: TRBV3-1
j_call: TRBJ2-7
cdr3_aa: CASSQDSSWGEQYF
cdr3_nt: TGTGCCAGCAGCCAAGATTCGTCTTGGGGCGAGCAGTACTTC

d_call: NA
clone_size: few
v_call: TRBV5-1
j_call: TRBJ2-1
cdr3_aa: CASSYPPAGSLDEQFF
cdr3_nt: TGCGCCAGCAGCTATCCCCCGGCCGGGAGCTTGGATGAGCAGTTCTTC

d_call: NA
clone_size: NA
v_call: TRBV5-1
j_call: TRBJ2-7
cdr3_aa: CASSLDRSIYEQYF
cdr3_nt: TGCGCCAGCAGCTTGGACCGGTCCATCTACGAGCAGTACTTC

d_call: NA
clone_size: NA
v_call: TRBV20-1
j_call: TRBJ1-2
cdr3_aa: CSASGTPGRTF
cdr3_nt: TGCAGTGCTTCGGGGACTCCGGGGCGCACCTTC

d_call: NA
clone_size: NA
v_call: TRBV4-2
j_call: TRBJ2-3
cdr3_aa: CASSQDTISTDTQYF
cdr3_nt: TGTGCCAGCAGCCAAGATACTATCAGCACAGATACGCAGTATTTT

d_call: NA
clone_size: few
v_call: TRBV4-3
j_call: TRBJ1-5
cdr3_aa: CASSQDFQQHQPQHF
cdr3_nt: TGCGCCAGCAGCCAAGATTTCCAGCAGCATCAGCCCCAGCATTTT

d_call: TRBD2
clone_size: few
v_call: TRBV20-1
j_call: TRBJ2-1
cdr3_aa: CSATSLAGGAYNEQFF
cdr3_nt: TGCAGTGCTACCTCTCTCGCGGGGGGGGCTTACAATGAGCAGTTCTTC

d_call: NA
clone_size: NA
v_call: TRBV28
j_call: TRBJ2-5
cdr3_aa: CASSFRGALRGETRYF
cdr3_nt: TGCGCCAGCAGTTTTAGAGGGGCGCTCCGTGGTGAGACCCGGTACTTC

d_call: TRBD1
clone_size: few
v_call: TRBV9
j_call: TRBJ1-2
cdr3_aa: CASSEGTGGAAYGYTF
cdr3_nt: TGTGCCAGCAGCGAGGGGACAGGGGGCGCTGCCTATGGCTACACCTTC

d_call: NA
clone_size: few
v_call: TRBV14
j_call: TRBJ1-4
cdr3_aa: CASSQGGTGVEKLFF
cdr3_nt: TGTGCCAGCAGCCAAGGTGGCACCGGGGTTGAAAAACTGTTTTTT

d_call: NA
clone_size: NA
v_call: TRBV3-1
j_call: TRBJ1-2
cdr3_aa: CASSSPRDRGYTF
cdr3_nt: TGTGCCAGCAGCTCCCCTCGGGACCGCGGCTACACCTTC

d_call: TRBD2
clone_size: few
v_call: TRBV6-6
j_call: TRBJ2-1
cdr3_aa: CASRAAGGEQFF
cdr3_nt: TGTGCCAGCAGGGCCGCGGGGGGGGAGCAGTTCTTC

d_call: TRBD1
clone_size: NA
v_call: TRBV18
j_call: TRBJ2-7
cdr3_aa: CASSRAGDSSYEQYF
cdr3_nt: TGTGCCAGCTCACGTGCCGGGGACAGCTCCTACGAGCAGTACTTC

d_call: NA
clone_size: once
v_call: TRBV20-1
j_call: TRBJ2-1
cdr3_aa: CSARVPRGGGDEQFF
cdr3_nt: TGCAGTGCTAGAGTTCCTAGGGGAGGAGGGGATGAGCAGTTCTTC

d_call: NA
clone_size: NA
v_call: TRBV20-1
j_call: TRBJ2-3
cdr3_aa: CSATPGQRYTDTQYF
cdr3_nt: TGCAGTGCTACCCCCGGACAGCGCTACACAGATACGCAGTATTTT

d_call: TRBD2
clone_size: many
v_call: TRBV7-2
j_call: TRBJ2-5
cdr3_aa: CASSLTPFPGGPEETQYF
cdr3_nt: TGTGCCAGCAGCTTAACTCCTTTTCCGGGGGGGCCCGAGGAGACCCAGTACTTC

d_call: TRBD2
clone_size: NA
v_call: TRBV30
j_call: TRBJ2-1
cdr3_aa: CAWKKASGGAAEQFF
cdr3_nt: TGTGCCTGGAAAAAGGCCAGCGGGGGGGCCGCTGAGCAGTTCTTC

d_call: NA
clone_size: few
v_call: TRBV25-1
j_call: TRBJ2-1
cdr3_aa: CASSEPPTRSSYNEQFF
cdr3_nt: TGTGCCAGCAGTGAACCCCCAACTAGGAGCTCCTACAATGAGCAGTTCTTC

d_call: NA
clone_size: few
v_call: TRBV27
j_call: TRBJ2-7
cdr3_aa: CASSWGGSSYEQYF
cdr3_nt: TGTGCCAGCAGTTGGGGCGGCAGCTCCTACGAGCAGTACTTC

d_call: NA
clone_size: NA
v_call: TRBV28
j_call: TRBJ2-6
cdr3_aa: CASGAGSGANVLTF
cdr3_nt: TGTGCCAGCGGGGCTGGTTCTGGGGCCAACGTCCTGACTTTC

d_call: NA
clone_size: NA
v_call: TRBV18
j_call: TRBJ1-5
cdr3_aa: CASSPERNQPQHF
cdr3_nt: TGTGCCAGCTCACCGGAGAGGAACCAGCCCCAGCATTTT